These 32 T cell receptor beta chains came from one sample sequenced in a study of T cell repertoires in cytomegalovirus infection. TCRdb re-derived calls from the reads in MiXCR, one entry per CDR3 protein. This sample has over 90,000 distinct CDR3 sequences, with 15% to 20% found just once. The specimen was PBMCs. These receptors all come from a human donor in good health (CMV status not recorded). Some clones in this sample may be carry-over from other donors' samples.

A remark on this clonotype: The germline gene is not matched at one end of the junction; a read error may be the cause. The V gene is TRBV7-2, the J gene TRBJ1-5; the D gene is possibly TRBD1 (6 bases). CDR1 and CDR2 (germline): SGHTA, FQGNSA. The CDR3 runs to 15 residues. This CDR3 is CSSSSAPGVSQPQHF. The CDR3 region has the DNA TGTAGCAGCAGCTCCGCTCCAGGGGTATCTCAGCCCCAGCATTTT.

V is TRBV7-2 and J is TRBJ2-5, with a possible D match to TRBD1 (5 bases). CDR3 size: 14 residues. Trimming pared 1 base from V and 6 bases from J, leaving 12 bases between. Per the germline V gene, CDR1 is SGHTA and CDR2 is FQGNSA. DNA of the CDR3: TGTGCCAGCAGCTTAGACTGGGCAGGGAAGACCCAGTACTTC. Residues: CASSLDWAGKTQYF.

This clonotype was recorded a few times. The CDR3 loop reads CASSISGTGGLEQYF. In DNA form, the CDR3 reads TGCGCCAGCAGCATTTCCGGGACAGGGGGTCTCGAGCAGTACTTC. The chain combines TRBV5-1 with TRBJ2-7; 11 positions match TRBD1. The CDR3 runs 15 residues. Germline lookup yields CDR1 SGHRS and CDR2 YFSETQ. With V trimmed by 4 bases and J by 6 bases, 9 bases remained unmatched.

This clonotype was seen a few times. The CDR3 sequence: CSAGGQGNEKLFF. In nucleotides, the CDR3 is TGCAGTGCGGGTGGACAGGGAAACGAAAAACTGTTTTTT. The chain carries TRBV20-1 and TRBJ1-4, with 8 bases lining up with TRBD1. The CDR3 extends over 13 amino acids. From germline, CDR1 is DFQATT and CDR2 SNEGSKA (reference sequence). Trimming took 6 bases from V and 8 from J; bases not matched to a gene: 8.

This clonotype has a handful of counts. The rearrangement links TRBV15 to TRBJ1-2; no firm D call. The length of the CDR3 is 16 residues. The V gene lost 0 bases and the J gene lost 4 bases, with 15 bases spanning the gap. Germline-derived CDR1 and CDR2 are LNHNV and YYDKDF (reference sequence). The CDR3 DNA follows: TGTGCCACCAGCAGAGATCTAGCGACCCCCGGCTATGGCTACACCTTC. Translated, it gives CATSRDLATPGYGYTF.

This clonotype has more than one count but fewer than ten. The chain carries TRBV7-9 and TRBJ2-6; no firm D call. The CDR3 is made up of 13 amino acids. Germline V gives CDR1 SEHNR, CDR2 FQNEAQ (reference sequence). Deletions cut 3 bases from V and 4 bases from J, with 4 bases between. This chain's CDR3 is CASSLWGANVLTF. The CDR3 nucleotides are TGTGCCAGCAGCTTGTGGGGGGCCAACGTCCTGACTTTC.

On this clonotype itself: A much larger clone differs by one base, so this may be a read error. This chain connects TRBV7-2 to TRBJ2-7; weak D call: TRBD1 (6 bases). Germline loops: CDR1 SGHTA, CDR2 FQGNSA. The CDR3 totals 15 residues. This CDR3 is CASSLPGTLSYELYF. Written as DNA, the CDR3 is TGTGCCAGCAGCTTACCCGGGACACTATCCTACGAGCTGTACTTC.

This chain connects TRBV20-1 to TRBJ1-4, with unresolved D. Germline V CDR1 and CDR2: DFQATT, SNEGSKA (reference sequence). The CDR3 sequence is 12 residues long. The ends were cut back, 3 bases at V and 1 base at J, with 3 bases in the middle. Written as DNA, the CDR3 is TGCAGTGCTAGGGAAACTAATGAAAAACTGTTTTTT. Its translation is CSARETNEKLFF.

The chain recombines TRBV5-1 with TRBJ2-3; D not resolved. From germline, CDR1 is SGHRS and CDR2 YFSETQ. V was pared by 4 bases and J by 7 bases, with 16 bases between. The length of the CDR3 is 14 residues. The CDR3 sequence is CASSVRGDSHTQYF. The CDR3 DNA reads TGCGCCAGCAGCGTCAGAGGTGACTCGCATACGCAGTATTTT.

This clonotype was counted ten times or more. J is TRBJ1-5 and V is TRBV7-2; no firm D call. The CDR3 runs 12 residues. The germline V gene has CDR1 SGHTA and CDR2 FQGNSA. Trimming took off 5 bases at V and 5 bases at J, with 7 bases between the two ends. The chain's CDR3 is CASSASDQPQHF. CDR3 nucleotides: TGTGCCAGCAGCGCCTCAGATCAGCCCCAGCATTTT.

This clonotype was seen ten or more times. One end of the junction is discordant with germline, which a read error may explain. This chain joins TRBV7-2 and TRBJ1-2, with D unclear. Germline assignment: CDR1 SGHTA and CDR2 FQGNSA. The CDR3 covers 10 residues. The CDR3 DNA follows: TGTGCCAGCAGCTTAGCCACATCGGGCTTC. Protein: CASSLATSGF.

This clonotype has ten or more counts. The chain employs TRBV5-1 and TRBJ2-2; 9 bases are shared with TRBD1. CDR1 is SGHRS, CDR2 YFSETQ, per germline. CDR3 size: 16 residues. Trimming removed 2 bases from V and 6 bases from J; junction bases left unmatched: 8. This CDR3 is CASSFLGTGTSGELFF. The CDR3 DNA reads TGCGCCAGCAGCTTCCTAGGGACAGGGACGTCCGGGGAGCTGTTTTTT.

The chain has TRBV12-3 or TRBV12-4 and TRBJ1-5; tentatively, D is TRBD1 (6 bases). This CDR3 spans 14 amino acids. V lost 3 bases to trimming and J lost 7 bases, with 13 bases between them. CDR3 amino acids: CASSFDRQGQPQHF. CDR3 DNA: TGTGCCAGCAGTTTTGACAGGCAGGGACAGCCCCAGCATTTT.

This clonotype was found many times. The CDR3: CASSFRDLPNTEAFF. CDR3 nucleotides: TGTGCCAGCAGTTTCCGGGACCTCCCGAACACTGAAGCTTTCTTT. The chain carries TRBV12-3 or TRBV12-4 and TRBJ1-1; D perhaps matches TRBD1 (5 bases). The CDR3 has 15 residues. Trimming removed 3 bases from V and 1 base from J, with 12 bases in between.

This clonotype is medium-sized. The chain links TRBV5-4 to TRBJ2-3; tentative D call: TRBD2 (6 bases). This CDR3 comprises 15 residues. CDR1 is SGHNT and CDR2 is YYREEE in the germline V gene (reference sequence). V was trimmed by 5 bases and J by 1 base, leaving 14 bases between them. CDR3 residues: CASSTGTPGTDTQYF. The CDR3 region has the DNA TGTGCCAGCAGTACCGGGACTCCGGGCACAGATACGCAGTATTTT. The full variable domain, completed using reference TRBV5-4 and TRBJ2-3, is ETGVTQSPTHLIKTRGQQVTLRCSSQSGHNTVSWYQQALGQGPQFIFQYYREEENGRGNFPPRFSGLQFPNYSSELNVNALELDDSALYLCASSTGTPGTDTQYFGPGTRLTVL.

This clonotype was found many times. The rearrangement uses TRBV20-1 and TRBJ2-1; possibly TRBD2 for D (6 bases). The V and J ends lost 4 bases and 0 bases respectively, with 19 bases between them. Germline V lookup: CDR1 DFQATT, CDR2 SNEGSKA (reference sequence). This CDR3 has 17 residues. The DNA of the CDR3 is TGCAGTGCTACTTCTGGCGGGGCCGCAAGCTCCTACAATGAGCAGTTCTTC. Protein product: CSATSGGAASSYNEQFF.

The table lists this clonotype with a few counts. The rearrangement uses TRBV6-4 and TRBJ2-1; 12 bases fit TRBD2. From germline, CDR1 is MRHNA and CDR2 SNTAGT. V lost 7 bases to trimming and J lost 3 bases; unmatched junction nucleotides: 7. CDR3 length equals 16 residues. CDR3 DNA: TGTGCCAGCAAAGCTAGCGGGGGGGCCAGCTACAATGAGCAGTTCTTC. Encoded protein: CASKASGGASYNEQFF.

Concerning this clonotype: One end of the junction does not line up with germline, which may come from a read error. This chain connects TRBV10-3 to TRBJ2-7; possible D gene TRBD2, 6 bases. Germline V gene data show CDR1 as ENHRY and CDR2 as SYGVKD. There are 15 residues in the CDR3. CDR3 coding DNA: TGTGCCATCCTATCTACCGACGGGGGAACCTACGAGCTGTACTTC. This translates into CAILSTDGGTYELYF.

This clonotype has a count of ten or more. The chain joins TRBV7-2 to TRBJ2-1; TRBD2 matches 9 bases. The CDR3 covers 14 residues. With V trimmed by 4 bases and J by 3 bases, 1 base remained unmatched. Germline CDR1 is SGHTA and CDR2 is FQGNSA. CDR3 sequence: CASSSAGGYNEQFF. In DNA form, the CDR3 reads TGTGCCAGCAGCTCAGCGGGGGGCTACAATGAGCAGTTCTTC. Full variable domain (outside the CDR3, taken from reference TRBV7-2 and TRBJ2-1): GAGVSQSPSNKVTEKGKDVELRCDPISGHTALYWYRQSLGQGLEFLIYFQGNSAPDKSGLPSDRFSAERTGGSVSTLTIQRTQQEDSAVYLCASSSAGGYNEQFFGPGTRLTVL.

This clonotype has more than one count but fewer than ten. CDR3 in amino acids: CASRLMGGPAFF. In DNA, the CDR3 is TGTGCCAGCAGACTCATGGGGGGGCCAGCTTTCTTT. This chain links TRBV27 with TRBJ1-1, with D maybe TRBD1 (6 bases). The length of the CDR3 is 12 residues. V lost 6 bases and J lost 10, with 15 bases in between. CDR1 is MNHEY and CDR2 is SMNVEV in the germline V gene (reference sequence).

This clonotype was counted between two and nine times. The chain employs TRBV14 and TRBJ1-1; 9 bases agree with TRBD1. V dropped 4 bases and J dropped 4; count of bases not matched to a gene: 10. The germline gives CDR1 SGHDN, CDR2 FVKESK. This CDR3 has 16 amino acids. Written as DNA, the CDR3 is TGTGCCAGCAGCCTGACAGGGGGTGATTGGATCACTGAAGCTTTCTTT. Protein product: CASSLTGGDWITEAFF. The complete variable domain, with remaining parts taken from reference TRBV14 and TRBJ1-1, reads EAGVTQFPSHSVIEKGQTVTLRCDPISGHDNLYWYRRVMGKEIKFLLHFVKESKQDESGMPNNRFLAERTGGTYSTLKVQPAELEDSGVYFCASSLTGGDWITEAFFGQGTRLTVV.

Ten or more counts support this clonotype. This chain joins TRBV7-2 and TRBJ1-2; tentative D call: TRBD1 (6 bases). The CDR3 totals 14 residues. The V end was cut by 5 bases, the J end by 2 bases, with 12 bases between. Germline V lookup: CDR1 SGHTA, CDR2 FQGNSA. The CDR3 reads CASSQQGANYGYTF. CDR3 DNA: TGTGCCAGCAGCCAACAGGGCGCGAACTATGGCTACACCTTC.

Many counts were recorded for this clonotype. The chain uses TRBV7-3 and TRBJ2-3; a weak D match, TRBD1 (5 bases). The CDR3 totals 16 residues. The V gene's germline CDR1 is SGHTA and CDR2 FQGTGA. V lost 3 bases and J 1 base, leaving 14 bases between the germline ends. In DNA, the CDR3 is TGTGCCAGCAGCTTCCTGGACACGTCTGGCACAGATACGCAGTATTTT. It yields the protein CASSFLDTSGTDTQYF.

A few counts support this clonotype. The chain joins TRBV24-1 to TRBJ2-2; no reliable D call. Germline V gives CDR1 KGHDR, CDR2 SFDVKD. CDR3 size: 14 residues. V was cut by 5 bases and J by 0 bases, with 6 bases left in between. Written as DNA, the CDR3 is TGTGCCACCAGTGCCACTACGAACACCGGGGAGCTGTTTTTT. Protein: CATSATTNTGELFF.

The rearrangement links TRBV7-9 to TRBJ1-5; 7 bases fit TRBD1. From germline, CDR1 is SEHNR and CDR2 FQNEAQ (reference sequence). Losses at the gene ends were 2 bases for V and 0 bases for J; bases not matched to a gene: 4. This CDR3 comprises 16 residues. The CDR3 nucleotides are TGTGCCAGCAGCTTATGGACAGGATATAGCAATCAGCCCCAGCATTTT. It translates to CASSLWTGYSNQPQHF.

This clonotype was observed a handful of times. J is TRBJ1-5 and V is TRBV7-8; D possibly corresponds to TRBD1 (5 bases). The V end was cut by 5 bases, the J end by 2 bases, with 13 bases between. The CDR3 contains 15 residues. Germline V CDR1 and CDR2: SGHVS, FQNEAQ. The chain's CDR3 is CASSPPGGRNQPQHF. Here the CDR3 DNA reads TGTGCCAGCAGCCCCCCGGGGGGACGCAATCAGCCCCAGCATTTT.

This clonotype was picked up many times. The J gene is TRBJ1-6, the V gene TRBV20-1; the D gene is possibly TRBD1 (6 bases). The CDR3 consists of 13 residues. The V and J ends lost 6 bases and 7 bases respectively, with 13 bases between them. Germline assignment: CDR1 DFQATT and CDR2 SNEGSKA (reference sequence). CDR3 coding DNA: TGCAGTGCCCTGGGACATTCGAATTCACCCCTCCACTTT. Translation: CSALGHSNSPLHF.

With respect to this clonotype: An end of the junction differs from the germline gene, which may be a read error. The V call is TRBV19, the J call TRBJ1-5, with TRBD1 identical over 9 bases. Germline values: CDR1 LNHDA, CDR2 SQIVND (reference sequence). The CDR3 loop spans 15 amino acids. The CDR3: CDSSMRGQGGQPQHF. The CDR3 DNA reads TGTGACAGTAGTATGAGGGGACAGGGAGGGCAGCCCCAGCATTTT.

The chain joins TRBV20-1 to TRBJ1-1; the D gene is possibly TRBD1 (5 bases). V was trimmed by 3 bases and J by 3 bases, leaving 17 bases between them. This CDR3 spans 15 amino acids. Looked up from germline, CDR1 is DFQATT and CDR2 is SNEGSKA (reference sequence). This CDR3 is CSASQRGHTDTEAFF. The CDR3, as DNA: TGCAGTGCTAGTCAGCGCGGACACACGGACACTGAAGCTTTCTTT.

Here the CDR3 DNA reads TGTGCCAGCAGCCAAGATAAGGGCTCCTACAATGAGCAGTTCTTC. Amino acids: CASSQDKGSYNEQFF. The genes are TRBV14 and TRBJ2-1; D is unresolved. CDR3 length: 15 amino acids. CDR1 and CDR2 from the germline V gene are SGHDN and FVKESK. V dropped 0 bases and J dropped 0 bases, with 6 bases sitting between them. Supplemented by reference TRBV14 and TRBJ2-1, the full variable domain reads EAGVTQFPSHSVIEKGQTVTLRCDPISGHDNLYWYRRVMGKEIKFLLHFVKESKQDESGMPNNRFLAERTGGTYSTLKVQPAELEDSGVYFCASSQDKGSYNEQFFGPGTRLTVL.

As concerns this clonotype: This may come from a read error, since a much larger clone is one base off. This chain joins TRBV12-3 or TRBV12-4 and TRBJ1-4, with 8 bases lining up with TRBD1. The ends lost 5 bases at V and 8 bases at J; junction bases unmatched: 10. This CDR3 has 15 residues. Written as DNA, the CDR3 is TGTGCCAGCAGTCCCCGGGCAGGGGGCATAGAAAAACTGTTTTTT. Residues: CASSPRAGGIEKLFF.

This clonotype came up a few times. This chain joins TRBV27 and TRBJ1-2, with 7 bases aligning to TRBD1. The germline V gene encodes CDR1 MNHEY and CDR2 SMNVEV (reference sequence). Trimming took 3 bases from V and 5 from J; bases not matched to a gene: 12. CDR3 size: 16 residues. CDR3 sequence (DNA): TGTGCCAGCAGTTTTTCCCCGGGACAGCCTAGGTATGGCTACACCTTC. The encoded protein is CASSFSPGQPRYGYTF.